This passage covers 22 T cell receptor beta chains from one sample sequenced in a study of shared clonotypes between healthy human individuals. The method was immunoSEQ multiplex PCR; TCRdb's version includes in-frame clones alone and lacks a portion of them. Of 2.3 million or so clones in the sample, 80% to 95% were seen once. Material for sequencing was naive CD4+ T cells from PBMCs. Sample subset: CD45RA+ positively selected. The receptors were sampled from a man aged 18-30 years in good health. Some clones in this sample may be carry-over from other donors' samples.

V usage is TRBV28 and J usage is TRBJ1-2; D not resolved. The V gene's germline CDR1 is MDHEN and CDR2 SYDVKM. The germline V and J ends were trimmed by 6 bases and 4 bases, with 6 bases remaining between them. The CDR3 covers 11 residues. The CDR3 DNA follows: TGTGCCAGCAGCCAGACCTATGGCTACACCTTC. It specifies CASSQTYGYTF.

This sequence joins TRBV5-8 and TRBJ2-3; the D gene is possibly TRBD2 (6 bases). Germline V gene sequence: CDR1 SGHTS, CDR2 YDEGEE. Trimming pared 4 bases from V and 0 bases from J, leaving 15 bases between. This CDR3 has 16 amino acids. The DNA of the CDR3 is TGTGCCAGCAGCCATTACCCGGGACTTAGCACAGATACGCAGTATTTT. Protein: CASSHYPGLSTDTQYF.

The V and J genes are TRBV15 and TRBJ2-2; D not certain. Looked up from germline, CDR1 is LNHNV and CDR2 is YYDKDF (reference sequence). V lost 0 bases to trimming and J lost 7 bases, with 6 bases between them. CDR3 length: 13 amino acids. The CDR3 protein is CATSRDRVGELFF. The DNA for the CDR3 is TGTGCCACCAGCAGAGATAGAGTCGGGGAGCTGTTTTTT.

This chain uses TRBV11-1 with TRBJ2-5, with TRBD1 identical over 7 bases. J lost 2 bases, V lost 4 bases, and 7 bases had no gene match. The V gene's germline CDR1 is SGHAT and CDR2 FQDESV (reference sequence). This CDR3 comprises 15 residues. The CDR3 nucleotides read TGTGCCAGCAGCTCAAAGGGACAGAAACAAGAGACCCAGTACTTC. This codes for CASSSKGQKQETQYF.

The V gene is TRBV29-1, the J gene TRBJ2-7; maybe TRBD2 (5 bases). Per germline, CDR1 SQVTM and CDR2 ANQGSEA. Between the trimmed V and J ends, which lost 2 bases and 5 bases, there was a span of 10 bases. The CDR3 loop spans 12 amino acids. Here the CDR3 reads CSVERGSNEQYF. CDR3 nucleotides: TGCAGCGTTGAACGAGGGTCAAACGAGCAGTACTTC.

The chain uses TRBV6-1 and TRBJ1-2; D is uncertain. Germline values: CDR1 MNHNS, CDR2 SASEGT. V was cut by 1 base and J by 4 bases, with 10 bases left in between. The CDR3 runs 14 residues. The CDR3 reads CASSEVPQAYGYTF. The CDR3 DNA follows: TGTGCCAGCAGTGAAGTTCCCCAAGCCTATGGCTACACCTTC.

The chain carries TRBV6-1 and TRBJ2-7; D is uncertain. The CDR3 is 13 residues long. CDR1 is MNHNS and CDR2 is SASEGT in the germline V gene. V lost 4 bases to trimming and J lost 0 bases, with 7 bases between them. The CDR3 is CASSGWYSYEQYF. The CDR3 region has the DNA TGTGCCAGCAGTGGCTGGTACTCCTACGAGCAGTACTTC.

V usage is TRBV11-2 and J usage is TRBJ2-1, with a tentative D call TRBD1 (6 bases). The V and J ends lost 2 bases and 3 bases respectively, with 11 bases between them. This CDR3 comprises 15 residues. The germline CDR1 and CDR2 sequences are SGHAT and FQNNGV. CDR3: CASSLPGAGYNEQFF. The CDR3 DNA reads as TGTGCCAGCAGCTTACCAGGGGCTGGCTACAATGAGCAGTTCTTC.

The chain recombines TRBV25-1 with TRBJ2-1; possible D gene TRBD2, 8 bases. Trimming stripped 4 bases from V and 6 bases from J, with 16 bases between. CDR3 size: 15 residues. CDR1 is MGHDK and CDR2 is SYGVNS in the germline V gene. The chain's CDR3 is CASSVTGAGGNEQFF. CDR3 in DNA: TGTGCCAGCAGTGTTACAGGGGCGGGGGGCAATGAGCAGTTCTTC.

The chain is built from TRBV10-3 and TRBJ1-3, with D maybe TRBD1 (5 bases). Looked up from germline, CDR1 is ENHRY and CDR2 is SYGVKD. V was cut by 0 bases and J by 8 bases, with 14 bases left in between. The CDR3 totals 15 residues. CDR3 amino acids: CAISESNWGEDTIYF. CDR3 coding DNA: TGTGCCATCAGTGAGTCGAACTGGGGGGAGGACACCATATATTTT.

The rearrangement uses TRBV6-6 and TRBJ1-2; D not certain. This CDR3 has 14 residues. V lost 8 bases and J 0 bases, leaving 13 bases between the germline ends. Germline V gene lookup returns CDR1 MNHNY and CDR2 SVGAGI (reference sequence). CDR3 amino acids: CASSTTEANYGYTF. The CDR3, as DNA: TGTGCCAGCTCAACGACGGAAGCTAACTATGGCTACACCTTC.

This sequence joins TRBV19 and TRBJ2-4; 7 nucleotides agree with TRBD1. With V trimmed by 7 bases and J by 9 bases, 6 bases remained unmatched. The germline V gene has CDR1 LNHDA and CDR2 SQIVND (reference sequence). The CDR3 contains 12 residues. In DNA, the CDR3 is TGTGCCAGTAAGAACAGGGGCGGCATTCAGTACTTC. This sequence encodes CASKNRGGIQYF.

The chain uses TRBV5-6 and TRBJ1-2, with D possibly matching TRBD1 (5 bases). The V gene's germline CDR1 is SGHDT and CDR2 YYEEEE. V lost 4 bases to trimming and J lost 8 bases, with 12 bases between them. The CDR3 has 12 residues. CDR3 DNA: TGTGCCAGCAGCCTCCCGTCAGGGGGCTACACCTTC. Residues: CASSLPSGGYTF.

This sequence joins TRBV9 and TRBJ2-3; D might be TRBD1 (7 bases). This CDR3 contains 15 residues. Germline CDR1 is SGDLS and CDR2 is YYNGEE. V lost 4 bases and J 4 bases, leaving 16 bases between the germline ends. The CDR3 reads CASSPQGGMADTQYF. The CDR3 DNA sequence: TGTGCCAGCAGCCCCCAGGGGGGCATGGCAGATACGCAGTATTTT.

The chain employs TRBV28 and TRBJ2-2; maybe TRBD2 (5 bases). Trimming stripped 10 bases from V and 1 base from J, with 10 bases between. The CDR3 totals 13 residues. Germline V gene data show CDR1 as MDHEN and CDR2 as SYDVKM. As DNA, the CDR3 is TGTGCCATATTTAGCGTGAACACCGGGGAGCTGTTTTTT. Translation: CAIFSVNTGELFF. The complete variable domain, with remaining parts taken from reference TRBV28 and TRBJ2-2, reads DVKVTQSSRYLVKRTGEKVFLECVQDMDHENMFWYRQDPGLGLRLIYFSYDVKMKEKGDIPEGYSVSREKKERFSLILESASTNQTSMYLCAIFSVNTGELFFGEGSRLTVL.

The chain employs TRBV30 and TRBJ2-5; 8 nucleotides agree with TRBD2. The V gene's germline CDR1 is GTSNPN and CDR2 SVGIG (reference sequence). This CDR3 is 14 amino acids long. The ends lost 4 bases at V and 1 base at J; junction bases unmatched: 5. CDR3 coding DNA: TGTGCCTGGATGGGCGGGAGGACCCAAGAGACCCAGTACTTC. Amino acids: CAWMGGRTQETQYF.

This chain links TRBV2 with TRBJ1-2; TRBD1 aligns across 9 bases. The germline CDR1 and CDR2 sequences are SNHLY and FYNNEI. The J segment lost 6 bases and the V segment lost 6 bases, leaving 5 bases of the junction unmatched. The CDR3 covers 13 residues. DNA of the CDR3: TGTGCCAGCAGAGAACAGGGGGCTAATGGCTACACCTTC. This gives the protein CASREQGANGYTF.

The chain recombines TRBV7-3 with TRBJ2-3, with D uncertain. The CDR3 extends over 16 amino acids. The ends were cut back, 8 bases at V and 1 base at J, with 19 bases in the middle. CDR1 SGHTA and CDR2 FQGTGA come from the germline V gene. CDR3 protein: CASAPLAQAGTDTQYF. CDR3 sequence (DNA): TGTGCCAGCGCCCCATTAGCCCAAGCCGGCACAGATACGCAGTATTTT.

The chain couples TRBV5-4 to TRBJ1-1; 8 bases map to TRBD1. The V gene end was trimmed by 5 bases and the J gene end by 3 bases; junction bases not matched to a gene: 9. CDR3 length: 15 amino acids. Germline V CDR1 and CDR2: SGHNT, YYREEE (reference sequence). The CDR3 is CASSSPGTGYTEAFF. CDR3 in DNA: TGTGCCAGCAGTTCTCCCGGGACAGGTTACACTGAAGCTTTCTTT.

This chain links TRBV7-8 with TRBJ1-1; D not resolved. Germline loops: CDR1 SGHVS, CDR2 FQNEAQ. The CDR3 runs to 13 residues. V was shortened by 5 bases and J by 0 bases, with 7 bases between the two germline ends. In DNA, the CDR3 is TGTGCCAGCAGCCTACAGATGAACACTGAAGCTTTCTTT. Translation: CASSLQMNTEAFF.

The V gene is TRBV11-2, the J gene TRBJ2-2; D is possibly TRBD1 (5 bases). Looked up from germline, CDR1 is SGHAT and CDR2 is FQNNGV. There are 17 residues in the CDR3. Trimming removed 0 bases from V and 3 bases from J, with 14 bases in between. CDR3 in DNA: TGTGCCAGCAGCTTAGATCCCTTACAGGCCCACACCGGGGAGCTGTTTTTT. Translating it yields CASSLDPLQAHTGELFF.

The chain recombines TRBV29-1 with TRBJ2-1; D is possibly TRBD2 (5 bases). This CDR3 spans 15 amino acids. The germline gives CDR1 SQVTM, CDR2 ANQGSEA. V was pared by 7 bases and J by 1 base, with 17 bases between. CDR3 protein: CSESAGGWSYNEQFF. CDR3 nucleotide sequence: TGCAGCGAATCCGCTGGCGGGTGGTCCTACAATGAGCAGTTCTTC.